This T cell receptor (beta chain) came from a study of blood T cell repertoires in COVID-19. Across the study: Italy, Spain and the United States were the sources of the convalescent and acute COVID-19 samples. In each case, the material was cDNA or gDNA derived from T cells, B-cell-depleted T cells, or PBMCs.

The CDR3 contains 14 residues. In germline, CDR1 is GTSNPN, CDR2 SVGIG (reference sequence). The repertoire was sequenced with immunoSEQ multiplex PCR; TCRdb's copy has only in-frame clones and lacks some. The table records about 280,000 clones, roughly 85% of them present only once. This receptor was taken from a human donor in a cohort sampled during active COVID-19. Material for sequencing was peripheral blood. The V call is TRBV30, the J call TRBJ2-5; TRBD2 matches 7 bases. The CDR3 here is CAVRVAGKQETQYF. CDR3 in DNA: TGTGCTGTAAGAGTAGCGGGCAAGCAAGAGACCCAGTACTTC. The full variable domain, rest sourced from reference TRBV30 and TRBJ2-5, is SQTIHQWPATLVQPVGSPLSLECTVEGTSNPNLYWYRQAAGRGLQLLFYSVGIGQISSEVPQNLSASRPQDRQFILSSKKLLLSDSGFYLCAVRVAGKQETQYFGPGTRLLVL.